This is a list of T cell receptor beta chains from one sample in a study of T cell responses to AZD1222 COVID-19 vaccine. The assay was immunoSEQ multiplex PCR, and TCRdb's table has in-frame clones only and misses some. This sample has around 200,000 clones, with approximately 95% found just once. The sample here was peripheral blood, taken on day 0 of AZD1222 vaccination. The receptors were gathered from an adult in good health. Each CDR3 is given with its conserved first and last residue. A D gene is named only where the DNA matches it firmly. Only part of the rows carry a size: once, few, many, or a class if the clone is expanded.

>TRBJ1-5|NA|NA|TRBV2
CASKSGLSRANQPQHF
TGTGCCAGCAAGTCGGGCCTCTCAAGGGCCAATCAGCCCCAGCATTTT
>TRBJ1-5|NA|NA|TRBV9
CASSVSVGQPQHF
TGTGCCAGCAGCGTATCCGTCGGTCAGCCCCAGCATTTT
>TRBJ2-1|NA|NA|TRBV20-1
CSARRGHEQFF
TGCAGTGCTAGGAGGGGCCATGAGCAGTTCTTC
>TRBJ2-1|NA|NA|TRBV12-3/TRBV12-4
CASKFQYKQFF
TGTGCCAGCAAGTTCCAATACAAGCAGTTCTTC
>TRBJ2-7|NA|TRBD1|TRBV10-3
CAISGDRGTYEQYF
TGTGCCATCAGTGGGGACAGGGGGACCTACGAGCAGTACTTC
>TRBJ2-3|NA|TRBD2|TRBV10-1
CARGGREPDTQYF
TGCGCCAGAGGCGGGCGGGAGCCAGATACGCAGTATTTT
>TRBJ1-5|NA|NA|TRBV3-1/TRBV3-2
CASSQEGGNNQPQHF
TGTGCCAGCAGCCAAGAGGGGGGAAACAATCAGCCCCAGCATTTT
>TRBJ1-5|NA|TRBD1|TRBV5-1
CASSLGDRDQPQHF
TGCGCCAGCAGCTTGGGGGACAGGGATCAGCCCCAGCATTTT
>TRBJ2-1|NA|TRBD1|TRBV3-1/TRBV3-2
CASSHTGGKVDEQFF
TGTGCCAGCAGCCATACAGGGGGAAAGGTCGATGAGCAGTTCTTC
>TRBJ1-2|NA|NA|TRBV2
CASSYGLGGYTF
TGTGCCAGCAGCTACGGGCTGGGTGGCTACACCTTC
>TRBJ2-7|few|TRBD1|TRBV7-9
CASSYGGTGYEQYF
TGTGCCAGCAGCTACGGCGGGACAGGGTACGAGCAGTACTTC
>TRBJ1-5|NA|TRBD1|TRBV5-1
CASSLCRTGPRGGNQPQHF
TGCGCCAGCAGCTTGTGTCGGACAGGGCCCAGGGGGGGCAATCAGCCCCAGCATTTT
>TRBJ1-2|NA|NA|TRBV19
CASSPRARSGYTF
TGTGCCAGCTCCCCTCGGGCCCGGAGTGGCTACACCTTC